The sequence of this T cell receptor (beta chain) was determined in a study of blood T cell repertoires in COVID-19. Libraries were prepared by immunoSEQ multiplex PCR; TCRdb keeps only in-frame clonotypes and omits some of them. The sample gives a few hundred thousand clones, roughly nine tenths of which show up once; around 6% is in the top ten. Germline V gene lookup returns CDR1 SGHRS and CDR2 YFSETQ. This CDR3 region has 13 residues. V lost 0 bases and J lost 5; bases outside the gene matches: 0. Notes on this clone: This sample includes further DNA sequences coding for the same CDR3.

The sample was peripheral blood. The receptor's source is a young man who had recovered from COVID-19. The chain carries TRBV5-1 and TRBJ2-5, with 8 nucleotides matching TRBD1. The CDR3 sequence is CASSLGTGETQYF. Here the CDR3 DNA reads TGCGCCAGCAGCTTGGGGACAGGGGAGACCCAGTACTTC.